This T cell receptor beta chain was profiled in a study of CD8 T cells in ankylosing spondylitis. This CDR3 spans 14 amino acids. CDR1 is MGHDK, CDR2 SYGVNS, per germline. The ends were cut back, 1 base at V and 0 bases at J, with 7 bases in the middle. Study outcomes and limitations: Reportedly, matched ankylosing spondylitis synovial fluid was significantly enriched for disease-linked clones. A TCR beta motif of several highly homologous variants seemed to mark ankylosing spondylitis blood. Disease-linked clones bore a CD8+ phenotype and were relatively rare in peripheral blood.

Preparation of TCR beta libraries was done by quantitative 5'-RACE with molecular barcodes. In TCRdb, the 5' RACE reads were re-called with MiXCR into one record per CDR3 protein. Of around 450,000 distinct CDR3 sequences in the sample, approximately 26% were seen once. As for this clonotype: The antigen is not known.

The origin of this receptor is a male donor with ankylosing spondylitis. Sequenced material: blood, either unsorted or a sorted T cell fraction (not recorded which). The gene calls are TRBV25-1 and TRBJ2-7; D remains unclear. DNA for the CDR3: TGTGCCAGCAGTGAATTTGGGGACTCCTACGAGCAGTACTTC. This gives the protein CASSEFGDSYEQYF.